Each of the 10 T cell receptor beta chains below was sequenced from the same sample in a study of blood T cell repertoires in COVID-19. TCRdb's copy holds only in-frame clones and misses some; the assay was immunoSEQ multiplex PCR. The sample carries about 59,000 clones, 79% recorded once. The sequencing sample was made of peripheral blood. Receptors originate from a man aged 60-69 years with acute or convalescent COVID-19.

The V gene is TRBV14, the J gene TRBJ2-6, with D possibly being TRBD1 (5 bases). CDR3 length equals 16 residues. Germline loops: CDR1 SGHDN, CDR2 FVKESK. V was cut by 4 bases and J by 2 bases, with 12 bases left in between. This chain's CDR3 is CASSPLGEAGANVLTF. Here the CDR3 DNA reads TGTGCCAGCAGCCCCCTAGGGGAAGCTGGGGCCAACGTCCTGACTTTC. Looking up the rest from reference TRBV14 and TRBJ2-6 gives the full variable domain: EAGVTQFPSHSVIEKGQTVTLRCDPISGHDNLYWYRRVMGKEIKFLLHFVKESKQDESGMPNNRFLAERTGGTYSTLKVQPAELEDSGVYFCASSPLGEAGANVLTFGAGSRLTVL.

The chain combines TRBV28 with TRBJ1-5; D ambiguous. This CDR3 is built from 14 residues. The V end lost 6 bases, the J end lost 2 bases, and 11 bases lay between the germline ends. Germline lookup yields CDR1 MDHEN and CDR2 SYDVKM. This CDR3 is CASRREFGNQPQHF. The CDR3 DNA reads TGTGCCAGCAGACGGGAATTTGGCAATCAGCCCCAGCATTTT.

The CDR3 sequence is CASRETQDTDTQYF. As DNA, the CDR3 is TGTGCCAGCAGAGAGACACAGGACACAGATACGCAGTATTTT. The V and J genes are TRBV27 and TRBJ2-3; D possibly corresponds to TRBD1 (5 bases). Germline-derived CDR1 and CDR2 are MNHEY and SMNVEV (reference sequence). The CDR3 has 14 residues. Trimming shortened V by 6 bases and J by 2 bases, and 12 bases separated the two germline ends.

V gene TRBV24-1 combines with J gene TRBJ2-5; the D gene is possibly TRBD1 (6 bases). This CDR3 has 14 residues. Trimming took off 4 bases at V and 1 base at J, with 9 bases between the two ends. In germline, CDR1 is KGHDR, CDR2 SFDVKD. The CDR3 reads CATSDRQAQETQYF. Written as DNA, the CDR3 is TGTGCCACCAGTGACAGACAGGCCCAAGAGACCCAGTACTTC.

V gene TRBV15 combines with J gene TRBJ1-1; a possible D gene is TRBD1 (5 bases). V was shortened by 5 bases and J by 4 bases, with 14 bases between the two germline ends. There are 14 residues in the CDR3. Germline loops: CDR1 LNHNV, CDR2 YYDKDF (reference sequence). CDR3 coding DNA: TGTGCCACCAGCCCCCAGGTGGGGGGCACTGAAGCTTTCTTT. This codes for CATSPQVGGTEAFF.

This clone occurred once. This sequence joins TRBV27 and TRBJ2-1, with a possible D match to TRBD1 (6 bases). With 8 bases removed from V and 3 bases from J, the gap between germline ends came to 11 bases. The CDR3 is made up of 13 amino acids. CDR1 and CDR2 from the germline V gene are MNHEY and SMNVEV (reference sequence). CDR3 sequence: CASRDKNYNEQFF. The DNA for the CDR3 is TGTGCCAGCCGGGACAAAAACTACAATGAGCAGTTCTTC.

The chain has TRBV2 and TRBJ1-6, with D uncertain. The CDR3 sequence is 14 residues long. Germline CDR1 is SNHLY and CDR2 is FYNNEI. The ends were cut back, 4 bases at V and 11 bases at J, with 15 bases in the middle. The DNA for the CDR3 is TGTGCCAGCAGTGCAGAAGTTGGAGTCCCACCCCTCCACTTT. This encodes CASSAEVGVPPLHF.

The chain couples TRBV28 to TRBJ1-2, with D hard to call. The germline V gene encodes CDR1 MDHEN and CDR2 SYDVKM. The germline V and J ends were trimmed by 3 bases and 1 base, with 12 bases remaining between them. CDR3 length: 15 amino acids. The CDR3: CASSFSGTLNYGYTF. The CDR3 region has the DNA TGTGCCAGCAGTTTTTCAGGCACCCTTAACTATGGCTACACCTTC.

The J gene is TRBJ2-1, the V gene TRBV30, with 15 bases identical to TRBD2. The CDR3 totals 14 residues. CDR1 and CDR2 from the germline V gene are GTSNPN and SVGIG (reference sequence). V lost 5 bases and J lost 10; bases outside the gene matches: 6. CDR3 protein: CAWGGLAGGQEQFF. The CDR3 DNA sequence: TGTGCCTGGGGGGGACTAGCGGGAGGTCAAGAGCAGTTCTTC.

The chain joins TRBV9 to TRBJ1-2; 10 nucleotides agree with TRBD1. V shed 4 bases, J shed 7 bases, and the junction held 16 bases outside the gene matches. This CDR3 has 17 amino acids. Germline assignment: CDR1 SGDLS and CDR2 YYNGEE. CDR3 residues: CASSMPGQGRAGSGYTF. For the CDR3, the DNA is TGTGCCAGCAGCATGCCGGGACAGGGGCGCGCGGGGTCTGGCTACACCTTC.